The entry below describes one T cell receptor beta chain. Its target antigen remains unknown. Within one base of it there is no much larger clone, and no base qualities were kept. Via the germline V gene, CDR1 is KGHSH and CDR2 LQKENI. Trimming costs V 2 bases and J 9 bases, and their ends lie 17 bases apart. From the cysteine up to the phenylalanine, the CDR3 has a length of 16 residues. The sequence is cut down to CDR3 DNA, 48 bases in frame from base 1. The cohort was made up of 500 to 800 healthy bone marrow donors. At the time of sampling, every cohort member was nominally healthy, though immune exposures that went unrecorded were likely present. The donor was CMV seropositive and was included in the group of 250 to 350 seropositive cohort members. A peripheral blood sample was provided by each donor, and peripheral blood mononuclear cells were used for TCR beta sequencing. Genomic DNA extraction from the blood cell samples was performed with the Qiagen DNeasy Blood Extraction Kit.

This entry comes from a study of cytomegalovirus exposure and HLA in healthy donors (dated by TCRdb to about 2017). Background for the entire study: In an earlier analysis of 587 of the donors, approximately 300 Gb of sequence data and 117 million unique TCR beta sequences from 150 million to 200 million T cells were reported. In a later analysis, previously published TCR beta repertoires from 500 to 750 donors were re-analyzed and high-resolution HLA genotyping was added so that TCR occurrence patterns could be studied. Rather than drawing on any new phenotypic data, the later analysis identified candidate immune exposures from TCR beta sequences and the way those sequences occurred across donors. The study profiled the T cell repertoires of around 700 subjects by immunosequencing and related them to cytomegalovirus serostatus. Along with the roughly 710-subject first cohort, a separate validation cohort of some 130 different subjects was used. To predict cytomegalovirus infection status, the study combined high-throughput TCR immunosequencing, statistical association of individual TCRs with disease status, and machine learning. Donor age, sex, ethnicity and CMV serostatus were collected together with the repertoire data. In an earlier analysis of roughly 540 of the donors, high-throughput TCR beta sequencing was used to judge whether each TCR beta V gene segment behaved as functional or pseudogenic. Among around 400 genotyped donors of the cohort, an average of around 240,000 unique TCR beta nucleotide sequences were sequenced per donor, roughly 18% of them non-productive. Of the roughly 410 genotyped donors, 80% to 90% were placed in the genetic ancestry cluster associated with self-reported Caucasian donors. Roughly 310 gigabases of sequencing data and approximately 84 million unique TCR sequences were included in an early release covering around 650 HLA-typed donors. Roughly 5 DR-DQ haplotypes were handled as single units for association and clustering because linkage in the cohort was strong. Both class I and class II loci were covered by HLA typing, at four-digit resolution. A later genetic analysis used genome-wide SNP genotypes for about 65% of the roughly 670 donors, treating that subset as a discovery cohort. All discovery cohort repertoires had been generated on a single sequencing platform. The study was designed to test whether signatures of past pathogen exposure could be identified by cataloging public T cell receptors. Typing coverage differed by locus: A, B, C, DRB1 and DQB1 were typed in roughly 620-630 donors, DQA1 in 522, DPA1 in roughly 590, and DPB1 in 472. Broad study findings and their caveats: Broadly in line with IMGT annotations, most TCR beta V segments showed up in productive rearrangements about 87% or about 30% of the time in an earlier analysis of a few hundred of the donors. According to a later genetic analysis, donors in an Asian-associated ancestry cluster had fewer N-insertions in productive TCRs than the roughly 670-donor mean. A few of the identified cytomegalovirus-associated TCR beta chains were confirmed in vitro to be specific for cytomegalovirus antigens. Presence/absence analyses assumed roughly uniform sequencing depth across donors, an assumption that may not hold. Linkage disequilibrium might explain the correlated functional status among segregating V segments, but an unknown experimental factor could not be excluded. The sequencing pipeline was judged likely to have produced a cluster of highly shared sequence variants as a technical artifact. The only immune exposure information available for the cohort was CMV serostatus. A later analysis found that HLA-associated TCR beta chains were more clonally expanded and had lower generation probabilities than equally common non-associated chains. Because some donors lacked HLA typing at each locus, the association tests relied only on the typed subset. In a later analysis, most CMV-associated TCR beta chains were found to appear HLA-restricted, with HLA associations seemingly driven largely by CMV exposure. About 15 rarely observed V segments, including chromosome 9 orphons, were excluded from the earlier analysis of approximately 500 of the donors because counts were too low. At a false discovery rate of 0.05, a later analysis linked 16,951 TCR beta sequences to specific HLA alleles. In this cohort, only TCR beta chains were sequenced, and detectable features were limited by the absence of alpha or paired-chain data. According to the authors, the approach could potentially be generalized to other disease states and immunological phenotypes. The 87-base-pair reads could not distinguish some IMGT-functional V segments, including TRBV6-2 and TRBV6-3, so those segments were excluded. An association between a missense DCLRE1C variant and V-gene and J-gene trimming of TCR beta chains was found in a later genetic analysis and replicated in an independent cohort. In a later analysis, several top co-occurrence clusters were reported to appear linked to parvovirus B19, influenza, CMV and Epstein-Barr virus. A total of around 150 TCR beta chains were listed by the study as associated with cytomegalovirus. While some public TCRs were present in many individuals, most TCR sequences turned up only very rarely across donors. In both the original and validation cohorts, the classifier was reported to diagnose cytomegalovirus status with high specificity and sensitivity. A later analysis found that TCR association rates varied across HLA loci, with DRB1 alleles showing the most associated TCRs and HLA-C alleles the fewest. A further reported finding was that TCR beta sequences accurately predicted the HLA-A and HLA-B alleles for most subjects in the first cohort. Strong co-occurrence of HLA alleles, especially DR and DQ, made assigning TCR associations to individual alleles difficult.

The protocol used for the library was the immunoSEQ multiplex PCR assay. For the multiplex PCR, a mixture combining 60 forward primers for TCR Vbeta segments and 13 reverse primers for TCR Jbeta segments was used. Amplification of the CDR3 region of rearranged TCR beta genes was performed with a multiplex PCR assay on genomic DNA. The Illumina HiSeq System was used to sequence the amplified TCR beta libraries as 87-base-pair reads. The paper's processing steps were these. A later analysis counted approximately 84 million unique TCR beta chains across the 640 or so repertoires, and roughly 11 million of these chains were shared by at least two donors. A nearest-neighbor algorithm error-corrected the raw reads and collapsed the reads into unique sequences, merging closely related sequences to remove PCR and sequencing errors. Alignment of CDR3 sequences to IMGT reference sequences was used to assign V, D and J gene segments. For a sequence to be retained, a match of at least six nucleotides was required to both a V gene segment and a J gene segment. A rearrangement was called productive if the CDR3 had no stop codons and remained in frame with V and J, and every other rearrangement was called non-productive. Following IMGT convention, CDR3 was defined as the stretch from the second conserved V-encoded cysteine up to the conserved J-encoded phenylalanine. The earlier analysis of 587 of the donors excluded sequences that lacked an unambiguous match to a single V gene segment. An earlier analysis of around 600 of the donors classified V segments as functional when productive rearrangements were above 56.7% and as segregating when the standard deviation between donors was above 5%. A statistical classification framework was built for diagnosing cytomegalovirus status from the catalog of TCR beta chain sequences. In a later analysis, TCR nucleotide sequences were compared against IMGT/GENE-DB human TR gene sequences so that V and J genes could be assigned. A later analysis assigned CDR3 sequences and most-parsimonious VDJ recombination scenarios with the TCRdist pipeline. A later analysis defined each TCR beta chain by its CDR3 amino acid sequence plus V-gene family, and excluded reads lacking a unique V-gene family. In a later analysis, fewer than 650 highly shared, low-generation-probability nucleotide sequences were removed to address suspected cross-contamination and a sequencing artifact. For each public chain, a later analysis derived a clonal expansion index from normalized ranks of inferred template counts within each repertoire. Generation probabilities in a later analysis came from a VDJ recombination model fitted to out-of-frame rearrangements, and those results were checked against IGoR. In a later analysis, hypergeometric tests were used to score TCR-TCR, TCR-HLA and TCR-CMV co-occurrence, with a repertoire-size bias correction applied to TCR pairs. In a later analysis, false discovery rates were estimated by permuting HLA or CMV assignments 20 times. In a later analysis, co-occurring TCRs were grouped with DBSCAN, and TCRdist sequence similarity was added when clustering was performed within HLA-allele-positive subsets. Repertoires with fewer than 30,000 or more than 120,000 public chains, plus five repertoires with anomalous nucleotide sharing, were excluded from co-occurrence clustering. TCRdb carries this immuneACCESS record with in-frame sequences only. Its versions omit some clonotypes, under half of them owing to an unresolved V gene in the studies checked, with the rest unexplained. For V, J and clone size, that table is used; D and trimming come from the DNA. The sample table contains about 74,000 clones; only one count was recorded for more than 65% of them. The leading ten clones occupy approximately 10% of the sample.

The source is a woman in her forties in good health and CMV-seropositive. The chain is encoded by TRBV18 joined to TRBJ1-6; a tentative D match to TRBD1 spans 6 bases. The sequencing sample was made of PBMCs. CDR3 protein: CASSPTGTTKTSPLHF. The DNA reads as follows: TGTGCCAGCTCACCAACCGGGACAACTAAAACTTCACCCCTCCACTTT.